This TCR beta chain is drawn from a study of shared clonotypes between healthy human individuals. Across the study: CD8 memory received one plate per donor, CD8 naive two, CD4 memory three and CD4 naive three.

Replicate PCRs run on sorted subsets employed around 200 ng DNA, 30,000 to 35,000 T cell genomes. The table came from immunoSEQ multiplex PCR; TCRdb's copy has only in-frame clones and leaves some out. The sample lists some 2,400,000 clones, around 95% occurring once. This clone was seen more than once but under ten times. The CDR3 covers 14 residues. Germline values: CDR1 MNHEY, CDR2 SMNVEV (reference sequence). V lost 3 bases and J 7 bases, leaving 16 bases between the germline ends. The sequencing sample was made of naive CD4+ T cells sorted from blood. Subset here: CD45RA+ positively selected. The receptor was derived from a man younger than 35 in good health. The rearrangement joins TRBV27 to TRBJ2-7; no clear D gene. The CDR3 bases are TGTGCCAGCAGTTTGTCCGGAGCACCGAGGGAGCAGTACTTC. Amino acid sequence: CASSLSGAPREQYF.